Below, 20 T cell receptor beta chains from the same sample are listed, as sequenced in a study of Ad26.COV2.S vaccination and SARS-CoV-2 variants. Regarding treatment: about 20 received Ad26.COV2.S at low or high dose, single or two shots; several received placebo; per-sample allocation not given. Day 63 after the first vaccine or placebo injection was the time point for sampling. Libraries were prepared by immunoSEQ multiplex PCR; TCRdb keeps only in-frame clonotypes and omits some of them. The sample lists a few hundred thousand clones, roughly 88% occurring once. The sample here was peripheral blood, taken in a trial of Ad26.COV2.S vaccine versus placebo. The receptor source for this set is a person aged 18-65 years who received the Ad26.COV2.S COVID-19 vaccine or a placebo.

This clone was observed a few times. The chain recombines TRBV5-1 with TRBJ1-3; a weak D match, TRBD1 (5 bases). The germline V and J ends were trimmed by 0 bases and 0 bases, with 10 bases remaining between them. Germline lookup yields CDR1 SGHRS and CDR2 YFSETQ. CDR3 length equals 16 residues. CDR3 coding DNA: TGCGCCAGCAGCTTGGCGGGACTCCTCTCTGGAAACACCATATATTTT. It is translated as CASSLAGLLSGNTIYF.

This sequence joins TRBV10-3 and TRBJ2-1; tentative D call: TRBD1 (5 bases). The CDR3 totals 15 residues. The germline CDR1 and CDR2 sequences are ENHRY and SYGVKD. The ends were cut back, 2 bases at V and 2 bases at J, with 10 bases in the middle. The CDR3 DNA reads TGTGCCATCAGTGAGGAAGGGGTGACCTACAATGAGCAGTTCTTC. Translation: CAISEEGVTYNEQFF.

This clone turned up a few times. The chain employs TRBV10-3 and TRBJ2-7, with 11 bases fitting TRBD1. CDR3 length: 16 residues. V dropped 3 bases and J dropped 5; count of bases not matched to a gene: 9. Germline V gives CDR1 ENHRY, CDR2 SYGVKD. CDR3 coding DNA: TGTGCCATCAGTGACCCTAGGGGGACAGGGGGGAACGAGCAGTACGTC. This gives the protein CAISDPRGTGGNEQYV.

This clone came up a few times. CDR3 residues: CSASGIGVNTEAFF. The CDR3, as DNA: TGCAGTGCTAGTGGCATAGGTGTGAACACTGAAGCTTTCTTT. The chain links TRBV20-1 to TRBJ1-1; no reliable D call. V was cut by 3 bases and J by 0 bases, with 11 bases left in between. CDR3 length: 14 amino acids. Germline V gene data show CDR1 as DFQATT and CDR2 as SNEGSKA (reference sequence).

This clone showed up just a few times. The V call is TRBV2, the J call TRBJ1-2; D call uncertain. This CDR3 comprises 13 residues. Trimming shortened V by 4 bases and J by 4 bases, and 10 bases separated the two germline ends. CDR1 and CDR2 (germline): SNHLY, FYNNEI. The CDR3 sequence is CASSVSNSYGYTF. The CDR3 DNA reads TGTGCCAGCAGTGTCAGCAATAGCTATGGCTACACCTTC.

The rearrangement links TRBV19 to TRBJ1-1; D is ambiguous. V dropped 4 bases and J dropped 0 bases, with 6 bases sitting between them. This CDR3 is 13 amino acids long. Looked up from germline, CDR1 is LNHDA and CDR2 is SQIVND (reference sequence). The CDR3 nucleotides read TGTGCCAGTAGTAGCAATTTGAACACTGAAGCTTTCTTT. Encoded protein: CASSSNLNTEAFF.

The V call is TRBV14, the J call TRBJ1-2; D is undetermined. This CDR3 has 14 amino acids. V was cut by 4 bases and J by 6 bases, with 15 bases left in between. Per germline, CDR1 SGHDN and CDR2 FVKESK. The CDR3 sequence: CASSPSVGLHGYTF. CDR3 sequence (DNA): TGTGCCAGCAGCCCTTCGGTAGGACTGCATGGCTACACCTTC. Combining the CDR3 with reference TRBV14 and TRBJ1-2 gives the whole variable domain EAGVTQFPSHSVIEKGQTVTLRCDPISGHDNLYWYRRVMGKEIKFLLHFVKESKQDESGMPNNRFLAERTGGTYSTLKVQPAELEDSGVYFCASSPSVGLHGYTFGSGTRLTVV.

The V gene is TRBV13, the J gene TRBJ2-4; D not resolved. The CDR3 spans 16 residues. V was clipped by 5 bases and J by 1 base, with 15 bases between them. The germline gives CDR1 PRHDT, CDR2 FYEKMQ (reference sequence). The CDR3 region is CASSPPVSVAKNIQYF. The CDR3, as DNA: TGTGCCAGCAGCCCACCTGTATCCGTGGCCAAAAACATTCAGTACTTC.

V usage is TRBV7-9 and J usage is TRBJ2-3, with 13 bases matching TRBD2. V was clipped by 1 base and J by 0 bases; unmatched bases: 7. This CDR3 has 19 residues. Germline assignment: CDR1 SEHNR and CDR2 FQNEAQ (reference sequence). As DNA, the CDR3 is TGTGCCAGCAGCTTAGAGTTGAGGACTAGCGGGAGAAGCACAGATACGCAGTATTTT. Its translation is CASSLELRTSGRSTDTQYF. The full variable domain, in which reference TRBV7-9 and TRBJ2-3 provide the parts outside the CDR3, is DTGVSQNPRHKITKRGQNVTFRCDPISEHNRLYWYRQTLGQGPEFLTYFQNEAQLEKSRLLSDRFSAERPKGSFSTLEIQRTEQGDSAMYLCASSLELRTSGRSTDTQYFGPGTRLTVL.

This chain uses TRBV5-6 with TRBJ2-5; D remains ambiguous. V was trimmed by 0 bases and J by 1 base, leaving 7 bases between them. The germline CDR1 and CDR2 sequences are SGHDT and YYEEEE. The CDR3 is 14 amino acids. The chain's CDR3 is CASSLGWVQETQYF. As DNA, the CDR3 is TGTGCCAGCAGCTTGGGGTGGGTCCAAGAGACCCAGTACTTC.

This clone was recorded only once. The chain links TRBV7-2 to TRBJ1-2; no definite D call. The CDR3 contains 13 residues. CDR1 and CDR2 (germline): SGHTA, FQGNSA. V was shortened by 3 bases and J by 6 bases, with 11 bases between the two germline ends. CDR3 amino acids: CASSFRLRDGYTF. The DNA of the CDR3 is TGTGCCAGCAGCTTCCGGTTGCGGGATGGCTACACCTTC.

This rearrangement joins TRBV3-1 (or the pseudogene TRBV3-2) to TRBJ1-1; D is undetermined. Germline lookup yields CDR1 LGHDT and CDR2 YNNKEL (reference sequence). The V end was cut by 1 base, the J end by 8 bases, with 5 bases between. CDR3 length equals 11 residues. The CDR3, as DNA: TGTGCCAGCAGCCAAGCCGCAGAAGCTTTCTTT. Translated, it gives CASSQAAEAFF.

The chain carries TRBV3-1 (or the pseudogene TRBV3-2) and TRBJ1-6; tentative D call: TRBD1 (5 bases). Trimming took off 2 bases at V and 10 bases at J, with 18 bases between the two ends. CDR1 is LGHDT, CDR2 YNNKEL, per germline (reference sequence). This CDR3 has 16 residues. The CDR3 nucleotides are TGTGCCAGCAGCCAACCCGGGAGGGGTGGAGGATCACCCCTCCACTTT. Amino acids: CASSQPGRGGGSPLHF.

The gene calls are TRBV5-4 and TRBJ2-1; TRBD1 is a possible D gene (5 bases). From germline, CDR1 is SGHNT and CDR2 YYREEE (reference sequence). V lost 1 base to trimming and J lost 6 bases, with 8 bases between them. The CDR3 runs 13 residues. CDR3 protein: CASSLRGPNEQFF. CDR3 coding DNA: TGTGCCAGCAGCTTGAGGGGCCCCAATGAGCAGTTCTTC.

This clone was detected only once. The chain couples TRBV7-3 to TRBJ2-6, with 9 nucleotides matching TRBD1. The CDR3 consists of 17 residues. Germline CDR1 SGHTA, CDR2 FQGTGA. Germline trimming cut 4 bases from V and 0 bases from J; bases unmatched to any gene: 4. The CDR3 region is CASSSGTGISGANVLTF. In DNA, the CDR3 is TGTGCCAGCAGCTCCGGGACAGGGATCTCTGGGGCCAACGTCCTGACTTTC. The full variable domain, with the rest looked up from reference TRBV7-3 and TRBJ2-6, is GAGVSQTPSNKVTEKGKYVELRCDPISGHTALYWYRQSLGQGPEFLIYFQGTGAADDSGLPNDRFFAVRPEGSVSTLKIQRTERGDSAVYLCASSSGTGISGANVLTFGAGSRLTVL.

This chain uses TRBV4-2 with TRBJ2-1; TRBD2 aligns across 9 bases. The V and J ends lost 0 bases and 4 bases, in that order; junction bases with no gene match: 4. CDR1 is LGHNA and CDR2 is YNFKEQ in the germline V gene. The CDR3 runs 16 residues. In nucleotides, the CDR3 is TGTGCCAGCAGCCAAGATGTAGCGGGAGCTTACAATGAGCAGTTCTTC. It translates to CASSQDVAGAYNEQFF.

This chain uses TRBV12-5 with TRBJ2-7; TRBD1 might be the D (5 bases). There are 12 residues in the CDR3. From germline, CDR1 is LGHNT and CDR2 FRNRAP. Trimming cost V 5 bases and J 5 bases, with 10 bases left between them. The CDR3 DNA is TGTGCTAGTGGTAAAGGGGCACACGAGCAGTACGTC. It specifies CASGKGAHEQYV.

This rearrangement joins TRBV18 to TRBJ1-2; D uncertain. Germline lookup yields CDR1 KGHSH and CDR2 LQKENI. Trimming cost V 5 bases and J 3 bases, with 16 bases left between them. The CDR3 extends over 15 amino acids. CDR3 loop: CASSANVVGDYGYTF. As DNA, the CDR3 is TGTGCCAGCTCAGCTAATGTGGTGGGTGACTATGGCTACACCTTC.

This clone was seen just once. This rearrangement joins TRBV28 to TRBJ2-5, with D tentatively TRBD1 or TRBD2 (6 bases each). CDR1 and CDR2 from the germline V gene are MDHEN and SYDVKM. V lost 4 bases and J lost 3, with 18 bases in between. The CDR3 loop spans 16 amino acids. The CDR3 spells CASSSAGGAGEETQYF. CDR3 DNA: TGTGCCAGCAGTTCAGCCGGGGGAGCAGGGGAAGAGACCCAGTACTTC.

V usage is TRBV5-6 and J usage is TRBJ1-2; the match to TRBD1 covers 12 bases. With V trimmed by 3 bases and J by 8 bases, 8 bases remained unmatched. Germline V gene sequence: CDR1 SGHDT, CDR2 YYEEEE. This CDR3 is 15 amino acids long. CDR3 coding DNA: TGTGCCAGCAGCTCCCGGGACAGGGGGCTTAGGGGCTACACCTTC. This codes for CASSSRDRGLRGYTF.